This T cell receptor (beta chain) was captured in a study of lymphopenia after photon versus proton radiotherapy. General study findings and limits: After lymphocyte nadir, photon-treated repertoires showed oligoclonal expansion, especially CD8+ Temra. Survival link was tested only in deceased patients; proton benefit remains a possibility. A bigger post-nadir fall in TCR diversity correlated inversely with survival time in deceased patients. Proton therapy kept repertoires fairly stable, unlike photons, which gained effector/memory cells.

Germline values: CDR1 SGDLS, CDR2 YYNGEE. Trimming stripped 1 base from V and 4 bases from J, with 11 bases between. The CDR3 is 14 residues long. Details on this clone: Its antigen remains unidentified.

The protocol was immunoSEQ multiplex PCR, while the TCRdb copy is restricted to in-frame clones and leaves out a portion. This table holds some 70,000 clones, more than 75% found once. Source: peripheral blood, taken from a patient treated with proton-based radiotherapy. This chain connects TRBV9 to TRBJ1-2; tentative D call: TRBD1 (5 bases). This TCR derives from an elderly man with esophageal cancer. This chain's CDR3 is CASSVWGGAYGYTF. The CDR3 bases are TGTGCCAGCAGCGTATGGGGGGGAGCCTATGGCTACACCTTC.